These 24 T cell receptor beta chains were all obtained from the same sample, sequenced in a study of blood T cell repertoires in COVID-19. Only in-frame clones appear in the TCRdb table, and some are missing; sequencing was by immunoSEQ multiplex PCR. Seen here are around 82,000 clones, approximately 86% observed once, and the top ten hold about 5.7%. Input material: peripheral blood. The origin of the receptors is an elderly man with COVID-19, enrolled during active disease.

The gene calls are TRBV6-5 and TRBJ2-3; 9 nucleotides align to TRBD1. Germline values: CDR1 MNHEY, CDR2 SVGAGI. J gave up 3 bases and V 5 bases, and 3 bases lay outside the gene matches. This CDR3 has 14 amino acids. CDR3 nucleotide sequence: TGTGCCAGCAGTCCGGACAGGGGAACAGATACGCAGTATTTT. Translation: CASSPDRGTDTQYF.

The CDR3 region is CASSLLGDSGANVLTF. The CDR3, as DNA: TGTGCCAGCAGCTTATTAGGGGACTCTGGGGCCAACGTCCTGACTTTC. The chain joins TRBV7-3 to TRBJ2-6; tentatively, D is TRBD1 (5 bases). This CDR3 is 16 amino acids long. Trimming removed 2 bases from V and 0 bases from J, with 8 bases in between. Looked up from germline, CDR1 is SGHTA and CDR2 is FQGTGA.

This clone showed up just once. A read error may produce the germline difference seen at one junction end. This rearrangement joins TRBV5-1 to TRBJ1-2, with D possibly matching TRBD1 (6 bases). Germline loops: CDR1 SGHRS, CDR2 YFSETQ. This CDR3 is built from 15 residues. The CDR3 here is CASSLVAGAKYDYTF. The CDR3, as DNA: TGCGCCAGCAGCTTGGTGGCGGGGGCTAAGTATGACTACACCTTC.

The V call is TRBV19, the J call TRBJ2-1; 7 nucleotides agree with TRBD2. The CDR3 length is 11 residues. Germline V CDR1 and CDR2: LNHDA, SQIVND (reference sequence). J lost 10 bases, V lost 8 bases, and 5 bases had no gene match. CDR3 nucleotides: TGTGCCAGTCGAGCGCGGGGGGAGCAGTTCTTC. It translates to CASRARGEQFF.

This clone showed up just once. In DNA form, the CDR3 reads TGTGCCAGCAGTGAAGCCCAACTTGGAAAACTGTTTTTT. Residues: CASSEAQLGKLFF. The rearrangement uses TRBV6-1 and TRBJ1-4; no clear D gene. V was cut by 0 bases and J by 10 bases, with 9 bases left in between. In germline, CDR1 is MNHNS, CDR2 SASEGT. This CDR3 contains 13 residues.

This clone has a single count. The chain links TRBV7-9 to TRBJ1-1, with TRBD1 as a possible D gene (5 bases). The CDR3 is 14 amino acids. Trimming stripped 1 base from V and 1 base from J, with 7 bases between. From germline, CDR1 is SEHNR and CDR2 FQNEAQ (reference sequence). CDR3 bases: TGTGCCAGCAGCTTAGGGCAGGGGAACACTGAAGCTTTCTTT. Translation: CASSLGQGNTEAFF.

CDR3 loop: CASSQDPYRGNTGELFF. CDR3 DNA sequence: TGTGCCAGCAGCCAAGATCCTTACAGGGGAAACACCGGGGAGCTGTTTTTT. The chain uses TRBV4-2 and TRBJ2-2, with 7 nucleotides matching TRBD1. The CDR3 sequence is 17 residues long. Germline trimming cut 0 bases from V and 2 bases from J; bases unmatched to any gene: 6. Per the germline V gene, CDR1 is LGHNA and CDR2 is YNFKEQ.

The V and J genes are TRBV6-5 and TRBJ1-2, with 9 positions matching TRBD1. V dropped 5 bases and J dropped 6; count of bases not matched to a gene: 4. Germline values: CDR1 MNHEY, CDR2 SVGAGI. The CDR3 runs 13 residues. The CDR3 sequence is CASSQDRGDGYTF. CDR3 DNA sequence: TGTGCCAGCAGTCAGGACAGGGGCGATGGCTACACCTTC.

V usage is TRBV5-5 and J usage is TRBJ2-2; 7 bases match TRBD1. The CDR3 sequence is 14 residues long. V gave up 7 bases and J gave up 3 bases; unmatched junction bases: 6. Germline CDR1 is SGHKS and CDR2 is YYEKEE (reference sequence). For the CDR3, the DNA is TGTGCCAGCCGACAGGGTTTTGACACCGGGGAGCTGTTTTTT. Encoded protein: CASRQGFDTGELFF. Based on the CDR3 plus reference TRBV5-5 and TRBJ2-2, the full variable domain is DAGVTQSPTHLIKTRGQQVTLRCSPISGHKSVSWYQQVLGQGPQFIFQYYEKEERGRGNFPDRFSARQFPNYSSELNVNALLLGDSALYLCASRQGFDTGELFFGEGSRLTVL.

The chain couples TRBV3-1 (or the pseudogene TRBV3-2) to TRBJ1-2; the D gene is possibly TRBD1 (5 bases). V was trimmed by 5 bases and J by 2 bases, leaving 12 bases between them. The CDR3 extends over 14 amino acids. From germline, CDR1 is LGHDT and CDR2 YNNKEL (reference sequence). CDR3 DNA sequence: TGTGCCAGCAGCGCGCGGGGGGGGAACTATGGCTACACCTTC. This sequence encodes CASSARGGNYGYTF.

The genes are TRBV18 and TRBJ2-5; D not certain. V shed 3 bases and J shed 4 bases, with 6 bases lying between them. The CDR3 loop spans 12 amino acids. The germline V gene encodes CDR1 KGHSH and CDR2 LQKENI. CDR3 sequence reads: CASSPPGETQYF. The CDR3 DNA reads TGTGCCAGCTCACCTCCGGGAGAGACCCAGTACTTC.

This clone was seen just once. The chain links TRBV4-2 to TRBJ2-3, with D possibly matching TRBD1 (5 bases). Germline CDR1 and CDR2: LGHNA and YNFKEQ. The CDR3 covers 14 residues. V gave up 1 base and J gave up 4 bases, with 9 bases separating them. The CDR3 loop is CASSQVQGADTQYF. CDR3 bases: TGTGCCAGCAGCCAAGTGCAAGGGGCAGATACGCAGTATTTT.

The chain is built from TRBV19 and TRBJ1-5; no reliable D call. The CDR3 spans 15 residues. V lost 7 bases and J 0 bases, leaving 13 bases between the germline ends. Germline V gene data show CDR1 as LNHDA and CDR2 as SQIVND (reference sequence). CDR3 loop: CASTGEIYSNQPQHF. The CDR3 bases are TGTGCCAGTACTGGGGAGATCTATAGCAATCAGCCCCAGCATTTT.

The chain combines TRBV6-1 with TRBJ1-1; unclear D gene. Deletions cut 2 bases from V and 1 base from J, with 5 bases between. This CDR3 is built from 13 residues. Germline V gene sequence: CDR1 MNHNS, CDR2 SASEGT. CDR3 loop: CASSEPGNTEAFF. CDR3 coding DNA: TGTGCCAGCAGTGAACCAGGGAACACTGAAGCTTTCTTT.

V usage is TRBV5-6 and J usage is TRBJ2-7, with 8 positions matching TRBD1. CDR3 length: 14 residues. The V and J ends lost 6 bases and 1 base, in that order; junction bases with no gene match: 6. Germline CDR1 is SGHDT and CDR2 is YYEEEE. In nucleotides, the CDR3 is TGTGCCAGCACCTGGACAGGGCCATCCTACGAGCAGTACTTC. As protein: CASTWTGPSYEQYF. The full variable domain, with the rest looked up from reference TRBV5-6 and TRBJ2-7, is DAGVTQSPTHLIKTRGQQVTLRCSPKSGHDTVSWYQQALGQGPQFIFQYYEEEERQRGNFPDRFSGHQFPNYSSELNVNALLLGDSALYLCASTWTGPSYEQYFGPGTRLTVT.

The CDR3 loop is CASSINTGALTYGYTF. The CDR3 bases are TGTGCCAGCAGTATTAATACTGGGGCCCTTACCTATGGCTACACCTTC. The rearrangement links TRBV7-8 to TRBJ1-2; possible D gene TRBD1, 5 bases. Germline-derived CDR1 and CDR2 are SGHVS and FQNEAQ. V was clipped by 6 bases and J by 4 bases, with 21 bases between them. The CDR3 contains 16 residues.

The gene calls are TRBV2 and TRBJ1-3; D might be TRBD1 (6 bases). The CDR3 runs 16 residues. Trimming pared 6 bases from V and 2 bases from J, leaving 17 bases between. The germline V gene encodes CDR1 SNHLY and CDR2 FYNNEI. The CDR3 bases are TGTGCCAGCAGAACCTCCGGGACACGGGCTGGAAACACCATATATTTT. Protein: CASRTSGTRAGNTIYF.

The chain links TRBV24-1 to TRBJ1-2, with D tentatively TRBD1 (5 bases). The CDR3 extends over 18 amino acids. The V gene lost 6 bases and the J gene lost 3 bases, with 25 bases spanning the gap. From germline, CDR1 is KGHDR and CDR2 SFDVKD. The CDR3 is CATSRSPGRGFGDYGYTF. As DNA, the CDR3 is TGTGCCACCAGTCGGAGCCCGGGACGGGGGTTCGGAGACTATGGCTACACCTTC.

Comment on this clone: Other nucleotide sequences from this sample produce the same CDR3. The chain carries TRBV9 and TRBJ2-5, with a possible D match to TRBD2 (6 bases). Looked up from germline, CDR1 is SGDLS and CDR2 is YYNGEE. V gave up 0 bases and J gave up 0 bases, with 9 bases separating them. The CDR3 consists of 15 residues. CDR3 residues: CASSVGAGNQETQYF. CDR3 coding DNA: TGTGCCAGCAGCGTAGGGGCGGGGAACCAAGAGACCCAGTACTTC.

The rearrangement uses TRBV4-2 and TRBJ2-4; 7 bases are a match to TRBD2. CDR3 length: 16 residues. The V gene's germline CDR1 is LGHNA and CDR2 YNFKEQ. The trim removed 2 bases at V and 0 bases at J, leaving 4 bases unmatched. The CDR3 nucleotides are TGTGCCAGCAGCCAATCGAGCGGGGTAGCCAAAAACATTCAGTACTTC. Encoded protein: CASSQSSGVAKNIQYF.

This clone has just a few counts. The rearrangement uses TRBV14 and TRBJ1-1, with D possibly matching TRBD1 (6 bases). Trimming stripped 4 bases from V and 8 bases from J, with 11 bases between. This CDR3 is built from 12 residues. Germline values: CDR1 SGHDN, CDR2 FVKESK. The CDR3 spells CASSPGTGEAFF. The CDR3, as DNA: TGTGCCAGCAGCCCGGGAACAGGGGAAGCTTTCTTT.

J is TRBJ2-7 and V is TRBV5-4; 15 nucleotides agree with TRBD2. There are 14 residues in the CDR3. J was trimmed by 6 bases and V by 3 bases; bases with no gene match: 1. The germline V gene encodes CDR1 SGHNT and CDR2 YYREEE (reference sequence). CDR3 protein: CASSWGLAGGEQYF. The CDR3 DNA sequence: TGTGCCAGCAGCTGGGGACTAGCGGGAGGCGAGCAGTACTTC.

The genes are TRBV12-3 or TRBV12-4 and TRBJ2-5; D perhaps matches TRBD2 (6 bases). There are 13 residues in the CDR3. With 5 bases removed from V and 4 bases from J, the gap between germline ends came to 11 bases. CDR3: CASSRLEGETQYF. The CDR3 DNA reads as TGTGCCAGCAGTCGACTAGAAGGAGAGACCCAGTACTTC.

CDR3 protein: CASSEETGSNQPQHF. CDR3 DNA: TGTGCCAGCAGTGAAGAGACAGGCAGCAATCAGCCCCAGCATTTT. The chain combines TRBV2 with TRBJ1-5; tentatively, D is TRBD1 (6 bases). In germline, CDR1 is SNHLY, CDR2 FYNNEI. This CDR3 has 15 residues. V shed 1 base and J shed 1 base, with 8 bases lying between them.